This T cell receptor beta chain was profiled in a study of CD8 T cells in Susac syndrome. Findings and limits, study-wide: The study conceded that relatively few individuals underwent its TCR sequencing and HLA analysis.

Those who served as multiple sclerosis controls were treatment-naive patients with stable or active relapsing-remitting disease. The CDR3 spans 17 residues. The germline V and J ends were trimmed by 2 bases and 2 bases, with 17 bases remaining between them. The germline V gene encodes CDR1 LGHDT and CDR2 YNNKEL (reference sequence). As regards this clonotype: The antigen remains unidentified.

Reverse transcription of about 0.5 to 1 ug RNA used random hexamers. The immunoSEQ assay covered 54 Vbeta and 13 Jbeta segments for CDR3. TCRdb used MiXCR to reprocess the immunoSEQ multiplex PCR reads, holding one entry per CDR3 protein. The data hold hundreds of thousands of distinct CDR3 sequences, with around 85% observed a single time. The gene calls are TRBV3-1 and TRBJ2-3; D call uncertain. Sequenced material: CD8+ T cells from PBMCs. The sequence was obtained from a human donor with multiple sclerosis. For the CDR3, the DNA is TGTGCCAGCAGCCAAAGGCCATCCCACCCTTTCACAGATACGCAGTATTTT. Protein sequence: CASSQRPSHPFTDTQYF.